This TCR beta chain was profiled in a study of tumor-infiltrating lymphocytes in localized non-small cell lung cancer. Study context: Tumor tissue and non-adjacent uninvolved lung came from each patient.

Study findings and constraints: Each assay used a separate piece of the same tissue. Tumors had more T cell infiltration than uninvolved lung, per TCRbeta sequencing and CD3 counts. Not all patients were TCR sequenced, owing to tissue quantity.

This CDR3 is 14 amino acids long. Trimming pared 6 bases from V and 0 bases from J, leaving 12 bases between. Germline V gene sequence: CDR1 ENHRY, CDR2 SYGVKD. About this clone: Antigen unknown.

Assay: immunoSEQ multiplex PCR; the TCRdb copy retains only in-frame clones and omits some. Found here are about 15,000 clones, about 75% of them singletons; the top ten hold less than 6%. The chain is built from TRBV10-3 and TRBJ2-7; possible D gene TRBD1, 5 bases. The sequenced sample was lung tumor tissue. The TCR sequence derives from a human donor with non-small cell lung cancer. DNA of the CDR3: TGTGCCATCAGCACCAGGGAAAGCTCCTACGAGCAGTACTTC. This encodes CAISTRESSYEQYF.